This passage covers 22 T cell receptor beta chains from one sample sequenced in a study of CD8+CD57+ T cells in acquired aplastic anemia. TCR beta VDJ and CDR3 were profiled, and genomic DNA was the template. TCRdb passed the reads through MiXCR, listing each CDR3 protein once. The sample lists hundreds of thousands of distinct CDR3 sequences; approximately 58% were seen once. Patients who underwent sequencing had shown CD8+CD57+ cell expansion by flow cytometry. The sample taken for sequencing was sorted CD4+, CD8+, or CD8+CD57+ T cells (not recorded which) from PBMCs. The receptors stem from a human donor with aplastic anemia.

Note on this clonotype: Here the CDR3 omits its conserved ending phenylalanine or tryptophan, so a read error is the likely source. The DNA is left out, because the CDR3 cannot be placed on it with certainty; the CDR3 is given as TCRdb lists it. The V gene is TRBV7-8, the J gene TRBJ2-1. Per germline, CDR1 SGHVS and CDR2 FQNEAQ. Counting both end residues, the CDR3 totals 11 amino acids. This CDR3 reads CASSLGSWRRS.

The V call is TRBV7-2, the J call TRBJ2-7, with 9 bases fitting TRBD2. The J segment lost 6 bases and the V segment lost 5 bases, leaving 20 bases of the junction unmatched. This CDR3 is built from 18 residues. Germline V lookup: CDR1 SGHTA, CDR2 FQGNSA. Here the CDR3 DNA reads TGTGCCAGCAGCCCCCGATTGGGACTAGCACAGTCAAGTTTCGAGCAGTACTTC. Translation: CASSPRLGLAQSSFEQYF.

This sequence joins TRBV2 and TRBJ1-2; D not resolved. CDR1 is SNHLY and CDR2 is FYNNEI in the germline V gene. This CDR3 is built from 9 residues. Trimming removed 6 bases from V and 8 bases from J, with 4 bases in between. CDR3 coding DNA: TGTGCCAGCAGGGGGGGCTACACCTTC. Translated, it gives CASRGGYTF.

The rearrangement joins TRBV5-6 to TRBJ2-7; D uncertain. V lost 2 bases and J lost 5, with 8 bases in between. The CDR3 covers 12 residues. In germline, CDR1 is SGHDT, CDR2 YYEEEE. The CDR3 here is CASSLDAHEQYF. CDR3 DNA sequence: TGTGCCAGCAGCTTAGATGCCCACGAGCAGTACTTC.

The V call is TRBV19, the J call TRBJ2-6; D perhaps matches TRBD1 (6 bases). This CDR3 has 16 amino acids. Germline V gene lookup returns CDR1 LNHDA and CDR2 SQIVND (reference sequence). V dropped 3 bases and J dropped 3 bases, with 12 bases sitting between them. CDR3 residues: CASSMPRGYGANVLTF. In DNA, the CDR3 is TGTGCCAGTAGTATGCCTAGGGGGTATGGGGCCAACGTCCTGACTTTC.

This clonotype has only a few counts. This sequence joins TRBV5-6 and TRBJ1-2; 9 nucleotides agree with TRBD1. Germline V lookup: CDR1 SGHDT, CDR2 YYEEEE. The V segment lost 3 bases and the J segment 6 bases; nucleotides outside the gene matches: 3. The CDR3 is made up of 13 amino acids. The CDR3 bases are TGTGCCAGCAGCTGGGGACAGGGAAATGGCTACACCTTC. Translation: CASSWGQGNGYTF.

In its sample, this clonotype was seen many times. CDR3 loop: CSASPAGRSYEQYF. The CDR3 DNA follows: TGCAGTGCTAGCCCAGCGGGAAGGTCCTACGAGCAGTACTTC. The V and J genes are TRBV20-1 and TRBJ2-7; 7 nucleotides agree with TRBD2. J gave up 1 base and V 3 bases, and 6 bases lay outside the gene matches. This CDR3 spans 14 amino acids. Germline-derived CDR1 and CDR2 are DFQATT and SNEGSKA (reference sequence).

The chain's CDR3 is CASSPGLAAEQYF. The CDR3 DNA reads as TGTGCCAGCAGCCCCGGACTAGCGGCTGAGCAGTACTTC. The rearrangement joins TRBV7-2 to TRBJ2-7; 10 bases align to TRBD2. CDR3 length: 13 residues. V was pared by 5 bases and J by 7 bases, with 5 bases of the junction left unmatched. The V gene's germline CDR1 is SGHTA and CDR2 FQGNSA. The full variable domain, completed using reference TRBV7-2 and TRBJ2-7, is GAGVSQSPSNKVTEKGKDVELRCDPISGHTALYWYRQSLGQGLEFLIYFQGNSAPDKSGLPSDRFSAERTGGSVSTLTIQRTQQEDSAVYLCASSPGLAAEQYFGPGTRLTVT.

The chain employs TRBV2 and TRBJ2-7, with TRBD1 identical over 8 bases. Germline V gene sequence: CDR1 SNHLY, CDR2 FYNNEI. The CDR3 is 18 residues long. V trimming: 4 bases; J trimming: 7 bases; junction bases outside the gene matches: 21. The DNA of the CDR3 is TGTGCCAGCAGTGCTAATTTTGCAGGGGGCGTATCCTACAATGAGCAGTACTTC. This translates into CASSANFAGGVSYNEQYF.

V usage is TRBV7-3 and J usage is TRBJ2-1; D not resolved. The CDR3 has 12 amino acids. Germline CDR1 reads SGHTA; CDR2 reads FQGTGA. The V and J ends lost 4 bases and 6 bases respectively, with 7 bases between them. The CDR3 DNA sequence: TGTGCCAGCAGCTCTCAAACCAATGAGCAGTTCTTC. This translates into CASSSQTNEQFF.

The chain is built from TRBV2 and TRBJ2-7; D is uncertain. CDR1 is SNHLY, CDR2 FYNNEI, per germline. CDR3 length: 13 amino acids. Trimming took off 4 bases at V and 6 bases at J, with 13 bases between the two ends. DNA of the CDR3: TGTGCCAGCAGTGCGGAAGGGCCGAGCGAGCAGTACTTC. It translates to CASSAEGPSEQYF.

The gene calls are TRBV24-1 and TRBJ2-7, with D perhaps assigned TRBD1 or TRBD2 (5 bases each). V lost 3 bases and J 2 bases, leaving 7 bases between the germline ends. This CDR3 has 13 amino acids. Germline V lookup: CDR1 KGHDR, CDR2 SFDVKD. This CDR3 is CATSDGGTYEQYF. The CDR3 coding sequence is TGTGCCACCAGTGATGGGGGAACCTACGAGCAGTACTTC.

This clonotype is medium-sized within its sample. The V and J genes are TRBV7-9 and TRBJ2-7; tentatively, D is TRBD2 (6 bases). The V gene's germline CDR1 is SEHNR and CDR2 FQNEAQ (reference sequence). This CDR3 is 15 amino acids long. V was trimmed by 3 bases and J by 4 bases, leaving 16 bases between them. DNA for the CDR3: TGTGCCAGCAGCTTTAGGGACTGGGGGAGGTACGAGCAGTACTTC. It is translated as CASSFRDWGRYEQYF.

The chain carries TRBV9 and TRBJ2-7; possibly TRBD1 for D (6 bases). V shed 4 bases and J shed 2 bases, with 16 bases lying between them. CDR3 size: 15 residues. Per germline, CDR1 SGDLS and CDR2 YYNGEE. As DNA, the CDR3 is TGTGCCAGCAGCCCCCTCCGGGACACTCCCTACGAGCAGTACTTC. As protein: CASSPLRDTPYEQYF. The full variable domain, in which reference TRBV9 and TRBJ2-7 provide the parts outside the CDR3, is DSGVTQTPKHLITATGQRVTLRCSPRSGDLSVYWYQQSLDQGLQFLIQYYNGEERAKGNILERFSAQQFPDLHSELNLSSLELGDSALYFCASSPLRDTPYEQYFGPGTRLTVT.

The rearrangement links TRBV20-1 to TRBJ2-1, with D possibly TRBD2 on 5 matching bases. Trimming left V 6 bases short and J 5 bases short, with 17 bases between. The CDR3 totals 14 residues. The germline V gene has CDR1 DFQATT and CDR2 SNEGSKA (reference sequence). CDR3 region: CSASREARNNEQFF. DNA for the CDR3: TGCAGTGCCAGCCGGGAAGCCCGAAACAATGAGCAGTTCTTC.

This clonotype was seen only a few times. This chain's CDR3 is CATSRQGASGETQYF. The CDR3 DNA reads as TGTGCCACCAGCAGACAGGGGGCGTCGGGAGAGACCCAGTACTTC. The genes are TRBV15 and TRBJ2-5, with TRBD1 matching over 8 bases. Trimming at V came to 2 bases and at J to 4 bases, leaving 6 bases not matched to a gene. In germline, CDR1 is LNHNV, CDR2 YYDKDF (reference sequence). The CDR3 extends over 15 amino acids.

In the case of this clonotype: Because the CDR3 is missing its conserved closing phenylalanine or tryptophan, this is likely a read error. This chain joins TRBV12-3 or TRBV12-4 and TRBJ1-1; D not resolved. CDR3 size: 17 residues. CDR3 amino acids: CASSLEPFYSVNTEAFL. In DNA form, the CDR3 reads TGTGCCAGCAGCTTGGAACCTTTTTACAGCGTTAACACTGAGGCTTTCCTT.

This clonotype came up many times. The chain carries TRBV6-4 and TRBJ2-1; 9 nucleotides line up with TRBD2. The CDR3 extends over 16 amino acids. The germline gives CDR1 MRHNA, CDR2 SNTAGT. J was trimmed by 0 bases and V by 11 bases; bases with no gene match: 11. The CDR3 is CARVAGEVGSYNEQFF. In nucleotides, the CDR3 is TGTGCCCGAGTAGCGGGAGAGGTCGGCTCCTACAATGAGCAGTTCTTC.

The CDR3 DNA is TGTGCCAGCAGTCTAGCTGGGGGCGGAGCCAAAAACATTCAGTACTTC. Translated, it gives CASSLAGGGAKNIQYF. The chain couples TRBV7-9 to TRBJ2-4; D perhaps matches TRBD1 (6 bases). With 6 bases removed from V and 0 bases from J, the gap between germline ends came to 15 bases. Germline V gives CDR1 SEHNR, CDR2 FQNEAQ (reference sequence). The CDR3 has 16 amino acids. Full variable domain (outside the CDR3, taken from reference TRBV7-9 and TRBJ2-4): DTGVSQNPRHKITKRGQNVTFRCDPISEHNRLYWYRQTLGQGPEFLTYFQNEAQLEKSRLLSDRFSAERPKGSFSTLEIQRTEQGDSAMYLCASSLAGGGAKNIQYFGAGTRLSVL.

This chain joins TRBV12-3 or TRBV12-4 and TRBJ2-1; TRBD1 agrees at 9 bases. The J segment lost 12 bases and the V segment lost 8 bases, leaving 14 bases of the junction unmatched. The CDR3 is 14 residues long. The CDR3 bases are TGTGCCAGCGGGAACCGGGACAGGGCCCTAGTGCAGTTCTTC. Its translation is CASGNRDRALVQFF.

The CDR3 sequence: CASSLLAGGPVEQFF. CDR3 DNA: TGTGCCAGCAGCTTACTAGCGGGGGGGCCGGTTGAGCAGTTCTTC. This chain links TRBV7-6 with TRBJ2-1; the match to TRBD2 covers 12 bases. CDR3 length: 15 residues. Germline V lookup: CDR1 SGHVS, CDR2 FNYEAQ. The J segment lost 9 bases and the V segment lost 2 bases, leaving 5 bases of the junction unmatched.

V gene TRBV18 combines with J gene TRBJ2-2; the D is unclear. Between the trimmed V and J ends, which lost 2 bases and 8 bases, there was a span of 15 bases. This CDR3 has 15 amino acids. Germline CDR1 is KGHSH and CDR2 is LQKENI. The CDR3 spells CASSPFRQMEGELFF. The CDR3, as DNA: TGTGCCAGCTCACCATTCAGGCAAATGGAGGGGGAGCTGTTTTTT.